This T cell receptor beta chain was profiled in a study of cytomegalovirus exposure and HLA in healthy donors. The wider study: Later, an analysis reported that the 130 or so validation repertoires had used the same platform as the approximately 600 first-cohort repertoires. Study results and caveats: Cytomegalovirus status was reportedly diagnosed by the classifier with high specificity and sensitivity.

On this clone: No antigen is known for it.

Clones were sequenced by immunoSEQ multiplex PCR, and TCRdb holds only the in-frame ones, with some missing. The repertoire holds approximately 300,000 clones, with 75% to 90% as singletons. The CDR3 totals 15 residues. The germline V and J ends were trimmed by 4 bases and 9 bases, with 23 bases remaining between them. Germline V CDR1 and CDR2: SGHDT, YYEEEE. The rearrangement uses TRBV5-6 and TRBJ2-7; D ambiguous. The material sequenced was PBMCs. This receptor was identified in a woman younger than 30 in good health and CMV-seronegative. CDR3 coding DNA: TGTGCCAGCAGCCCCCCTGGCGGATCCACCGGATGGCAGTACTTC. Its translation is CASSPPGGSTGWQYF.